This TCR beta chain was captured in a study of blood T cell repertoires in COVID-19. In the study overall: There were acute and convalescent COVID-19 samples, and they came from the United States, Italy and Spain. The cDNA or gDNA used as material had been derived from T cells, B-cell-depleted T cells, or PBMCs.

Methods used by the authors: How many nucleated cells were present was estimated from reference gene primer amplification. TCRdb's table, derived via immunoSEQ multiplex PCR, lists solely in-frame clones and lacks some. V and J calls and clone size follow that table, whereas D and trimming were derived from the DNA. The sample contains some 69,000 clones, 75% to 85% of which appear only once. Germline V lookup: CDR1 LGHDT, CDR2 YNNKEL (reference sequence). The V end was cut by 0 bases, the J end by 10 bases, with 10 bases between. The CDR3 is 13 amino acids. This chain connects TRBV3-1 (or the pseudogene TRBV3-2) to TRBJ1-5; no clear D. Sequencing was performed on peripheral blood. This receptor was obtained from a woman aged 70-85 years with acute or convalescent COVID-19. CDR3 sequence reads: CASSQDAGPPQHF. CDR3 nucleotide sequence: TGTGCCAGCAGCCAAGATGCAGGTCCCCCCCAGCATTTT.